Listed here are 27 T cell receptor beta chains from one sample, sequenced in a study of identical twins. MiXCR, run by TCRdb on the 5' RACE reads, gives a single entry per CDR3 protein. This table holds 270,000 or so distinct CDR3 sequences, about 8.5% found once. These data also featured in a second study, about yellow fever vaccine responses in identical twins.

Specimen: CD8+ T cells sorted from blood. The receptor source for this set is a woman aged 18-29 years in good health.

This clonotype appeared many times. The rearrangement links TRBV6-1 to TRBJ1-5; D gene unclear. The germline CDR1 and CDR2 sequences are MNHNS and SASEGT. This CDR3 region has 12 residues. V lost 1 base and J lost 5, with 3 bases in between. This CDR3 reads CASSEGYQPQHF. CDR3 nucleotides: TGTGCCAGCAGTGAAGGGTATCAGCCCCAGCATTTT.

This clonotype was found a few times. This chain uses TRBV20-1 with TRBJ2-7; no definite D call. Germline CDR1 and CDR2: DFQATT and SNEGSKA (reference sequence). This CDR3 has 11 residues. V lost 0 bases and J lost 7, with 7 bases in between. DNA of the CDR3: TGCAGTGCTAGAGAGTTAGAGGAGCAGTACTTC. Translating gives CSARELEEQYF.

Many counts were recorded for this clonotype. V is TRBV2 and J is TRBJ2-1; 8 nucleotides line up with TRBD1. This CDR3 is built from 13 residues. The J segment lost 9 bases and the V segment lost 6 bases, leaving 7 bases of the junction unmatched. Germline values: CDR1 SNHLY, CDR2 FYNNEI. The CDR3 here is CASRGRTGTEQFF. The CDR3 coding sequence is TGTGCCAGCAGGGGTAGGACAGGGACTGAGCAGTTCTTC.

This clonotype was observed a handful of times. Written as DNA, the CDR3 is TGTGCCAGCGAAACCGGACTAGCGGGAAACAATGAGCAGTTCTTC. Its protein product is CASETGLAGNNEQFF. The chain joins TRBV9 to TRBJ2-1; 12 bases fit TRBD2. The CDR3 consists of 15 residues. From germline, CDR1 is SGDLS and CDR2 YYNGEE. J was trimmed by 5 bases and V by 7 bases; bases with no gene match: 7.

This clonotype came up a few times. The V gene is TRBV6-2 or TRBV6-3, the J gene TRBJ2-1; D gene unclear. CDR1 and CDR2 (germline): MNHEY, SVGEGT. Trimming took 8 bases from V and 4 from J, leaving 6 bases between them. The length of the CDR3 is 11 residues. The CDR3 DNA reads TGTGCCAGCGGGGTTTACAATGAGCAGTTCTTC. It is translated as CASGVYNEQFF.

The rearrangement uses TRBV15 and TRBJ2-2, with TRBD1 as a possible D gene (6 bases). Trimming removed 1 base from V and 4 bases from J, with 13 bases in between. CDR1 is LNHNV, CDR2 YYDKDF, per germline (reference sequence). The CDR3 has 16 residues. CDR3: CATSRGTVSFTGELFF. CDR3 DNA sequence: TGTGCCACCAGCAGAGGGACAGTATCATTCACCGGGGAGCTGTTTTTT.

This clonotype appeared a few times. The CDR3 sequence is CASSQDSFFYSGNTIYF. For the CDR3, the DNA is TGTGCCAGCAGCCAAGATAGTTTCTTCTACTCTGGAAACACCATATATTTT. This sequence joins TRBV3-1 and TRBJ1-3; D not resolved. The CDR3 consists of 17 residues. From germline, CDR1 is LGHDT and CDR2 YNNKEL (reference sequence). The V end lost 0 bases, the J end lost 0 bases, and 12 bases lay between the germline ends.

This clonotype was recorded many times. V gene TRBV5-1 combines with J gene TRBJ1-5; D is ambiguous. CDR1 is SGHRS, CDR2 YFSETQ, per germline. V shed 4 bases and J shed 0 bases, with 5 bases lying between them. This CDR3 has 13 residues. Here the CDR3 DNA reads TGCGCCAGCAGCATAACTAGCAATCAGCCCCAGCATTTT. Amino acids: CASSITSNQPQHF.

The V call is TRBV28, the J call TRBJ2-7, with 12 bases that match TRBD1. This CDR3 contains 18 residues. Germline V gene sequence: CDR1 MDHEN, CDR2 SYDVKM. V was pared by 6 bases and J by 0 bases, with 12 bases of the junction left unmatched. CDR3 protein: CASRGDRGLRMDSYEQYF. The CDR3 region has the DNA TGTGCCAGCAGGGGGGACAGGGGGCTCCGCATGGACTCCTACGAGCAGTACTTC.

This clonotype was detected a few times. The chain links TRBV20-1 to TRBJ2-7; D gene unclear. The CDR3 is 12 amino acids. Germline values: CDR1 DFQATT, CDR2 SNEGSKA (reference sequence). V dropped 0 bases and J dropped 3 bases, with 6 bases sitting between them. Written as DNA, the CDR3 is TGCAGTGCTAGAGATCTGGACTACGAGCAGTACTTC. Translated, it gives CSARDLDYEQYF.

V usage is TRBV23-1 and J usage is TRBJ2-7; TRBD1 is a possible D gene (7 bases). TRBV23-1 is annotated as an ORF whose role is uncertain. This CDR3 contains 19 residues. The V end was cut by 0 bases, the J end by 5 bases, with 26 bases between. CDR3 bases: TGCGCCAGCAGTCAATCTTGGGGGGCCGACAGGGAATCGCCCCACGAGCAGTACTTC. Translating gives CASSQSWGADRESPHEQYF.

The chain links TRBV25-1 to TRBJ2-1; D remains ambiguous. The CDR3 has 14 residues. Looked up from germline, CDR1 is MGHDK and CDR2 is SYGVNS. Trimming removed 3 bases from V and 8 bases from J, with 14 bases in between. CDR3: CASSDRGPVDEQFF. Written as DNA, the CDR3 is TGTGCCAGCAGTGATCGCGGACCGGTTGATGAGCAGTTCTTC.

CDR3 sequence reads: CASSGAVAGTGETQYF. CDR3 nucleotides: TGTGCCAGCAGCGGAGCCGTAGCGGGGACGGGAGAGACCCAGTACTTC. The J gene is TRBJ2-5, the V gene TRBV11-2; 8 nucleotides align to TRBD2. From germline, CDR1 is SGHAT and CDR2 FQNNGV. CDR3 length: 16 residues. V gave up 5 bases and J gave up 4 bases; unmatched junction bases: 12.

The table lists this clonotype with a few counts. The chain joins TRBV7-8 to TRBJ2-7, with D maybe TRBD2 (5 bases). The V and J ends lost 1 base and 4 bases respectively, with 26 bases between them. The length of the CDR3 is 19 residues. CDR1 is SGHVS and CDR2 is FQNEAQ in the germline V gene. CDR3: CASSLDVVATAVFFYEQYF. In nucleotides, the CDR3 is TGTGCCAGCAGCTTAGATGTGGTAGCGACGGCCGTTTTTTTTTACGAGCAGTACTTC.

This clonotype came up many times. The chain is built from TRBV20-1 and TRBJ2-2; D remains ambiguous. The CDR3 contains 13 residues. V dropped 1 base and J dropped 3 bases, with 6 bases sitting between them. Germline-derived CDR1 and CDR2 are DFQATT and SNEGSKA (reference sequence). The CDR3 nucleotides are TGCAGTGCTAGAGGGATCGACACCGGGGAGCTGTTTTTT. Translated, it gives CSARGIDTGELFF.

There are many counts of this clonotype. CDR3 DNA: TGTGCCAGCAGTTTACAAGGCGGGGCACCGTACAATGAGCAGTTCTTC. Translated, it gives CASSLQGGAPYNEQFF. J is TRBJ2-1 and V is TRBV12-3 or TRBV12-4, with D tentatively TRBD2 (6 bases). V gave up 2 bases and J gave up 4 bases, with 15 bases separating them. CDR3 size: 16 residues.

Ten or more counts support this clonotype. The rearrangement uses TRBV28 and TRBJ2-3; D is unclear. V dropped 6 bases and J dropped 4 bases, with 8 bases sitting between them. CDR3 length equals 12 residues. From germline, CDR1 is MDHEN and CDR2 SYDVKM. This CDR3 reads CASRSPPDTQYF. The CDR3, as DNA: TGTGCCAGCAGATCCCCCCCAGATACGCAGTATTTT.

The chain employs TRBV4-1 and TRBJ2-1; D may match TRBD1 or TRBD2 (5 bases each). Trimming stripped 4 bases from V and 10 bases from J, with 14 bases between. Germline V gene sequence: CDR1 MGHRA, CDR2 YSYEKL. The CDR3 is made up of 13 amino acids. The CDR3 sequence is CASSPPVGEEQFF. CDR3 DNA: TGCGCCAGCAGCCCGCCCGTGGGGGAGGAGCAGTTCTTC.

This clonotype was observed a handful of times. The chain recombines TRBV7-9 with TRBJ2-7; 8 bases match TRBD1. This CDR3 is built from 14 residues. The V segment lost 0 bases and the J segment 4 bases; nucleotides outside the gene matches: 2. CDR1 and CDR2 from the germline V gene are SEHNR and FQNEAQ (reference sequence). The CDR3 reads CASSLAGTGYEQYF. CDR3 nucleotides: TGTGCCAGCAGCTTAGCCGGGACAGGATACGAGCAGTACTTC.

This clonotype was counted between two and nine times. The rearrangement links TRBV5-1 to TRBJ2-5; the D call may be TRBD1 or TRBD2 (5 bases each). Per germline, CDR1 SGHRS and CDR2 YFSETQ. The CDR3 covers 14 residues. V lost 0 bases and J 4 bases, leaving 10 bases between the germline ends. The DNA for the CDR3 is TGCGCCAGCAGCTTGGATATTGGGGGAGAGACCCAGTACTTC. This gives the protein CASSLDIGGETQYF.

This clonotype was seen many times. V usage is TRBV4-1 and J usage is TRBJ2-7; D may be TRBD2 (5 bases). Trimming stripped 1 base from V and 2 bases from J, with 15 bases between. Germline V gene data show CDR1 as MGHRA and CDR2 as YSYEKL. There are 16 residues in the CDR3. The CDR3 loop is CASSQVVIGLPYEQYF. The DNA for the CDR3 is TGCGCCAGCAGCCAAGTCGTAATAGGACTTCCCTACGAGCAGTACTTC.

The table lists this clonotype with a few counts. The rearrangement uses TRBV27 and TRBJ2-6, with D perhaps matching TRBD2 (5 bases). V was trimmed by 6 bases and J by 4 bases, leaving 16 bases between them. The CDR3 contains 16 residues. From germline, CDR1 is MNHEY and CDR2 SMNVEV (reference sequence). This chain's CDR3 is CASSASGLRGANVLTF. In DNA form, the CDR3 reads TGTGCCAGCAGCGCCAGCGGTCTCAGAGGGGCCAACGTCCTGACTTTC. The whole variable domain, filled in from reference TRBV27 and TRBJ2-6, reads EAQVTQNPRYLITVTGKKLTVTCSQNMNHEYMSWYRQDPGLGLRQIYYSMNVEVTDKGDVPEGYKVSRKEKRNFPLILESPSPNQTSLYFCASSASGLRGANVLTFGAGSRLTVL.

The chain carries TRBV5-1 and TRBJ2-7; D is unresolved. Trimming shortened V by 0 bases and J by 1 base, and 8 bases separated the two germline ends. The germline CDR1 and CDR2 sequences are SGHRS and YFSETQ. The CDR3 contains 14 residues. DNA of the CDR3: TGCGCCAGCAGCTTGGTAGTAGGTTCCTACGAGCAGTACTTC. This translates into CASSLVVGSYEQYF.

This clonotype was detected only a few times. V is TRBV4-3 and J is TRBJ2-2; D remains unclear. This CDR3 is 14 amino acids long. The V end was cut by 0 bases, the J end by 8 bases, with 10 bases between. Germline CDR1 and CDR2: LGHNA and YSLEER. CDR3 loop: CASSQDELGGELFF. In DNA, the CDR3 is TGCGCCAGCAGCCAAGATGAGTTGGGTGGGGAGCTGTTTTTT.

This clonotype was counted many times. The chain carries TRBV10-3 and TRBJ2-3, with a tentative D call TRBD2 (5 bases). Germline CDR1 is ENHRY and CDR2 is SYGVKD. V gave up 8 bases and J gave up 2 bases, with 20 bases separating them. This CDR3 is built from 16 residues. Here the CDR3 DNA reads TGTGCCATCCTAGGGTCCCGGGGTTCCACCACAGATACGCAGTATTTT. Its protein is CAILGSRGSTTDTQYF.

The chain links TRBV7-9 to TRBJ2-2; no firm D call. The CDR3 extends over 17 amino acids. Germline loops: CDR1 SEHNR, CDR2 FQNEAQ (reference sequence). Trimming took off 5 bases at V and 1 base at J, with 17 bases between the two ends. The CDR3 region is CASSPVWVGVNTGELFF. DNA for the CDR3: TGTGCCAGCAGCCCCGTATGGGTTGGGGTGAACACCGGGGAGCTGTTTTTT.

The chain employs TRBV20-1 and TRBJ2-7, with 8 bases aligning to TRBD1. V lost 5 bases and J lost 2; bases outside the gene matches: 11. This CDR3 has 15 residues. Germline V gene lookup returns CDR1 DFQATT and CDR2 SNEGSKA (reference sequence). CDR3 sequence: CSAGHRDRSPYEQYF. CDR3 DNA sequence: TGCAGTGCTGGACACCGGGACAGGAGTCCCTACGAGCAGTACTTC.